The T cell receptor beta chain described here comes from a study of T cells expressing NK-cell markers. General observations from the study: Several donors' CD3+CD56-NKG2C+ cells were dominated by the same clonotypes.

TCRdb reprocessed the 5' RACE reads and reports one entry per CDR3 protein, with no DNA. The sample totals about 390,000 distinct CDR3 sequences. This CDR3 has 16 residues. Germline lookup yields CDR1 SGHRS and CDR2 YFSETQ. Concerning this clonotype: The antigen remains undetermined.

The chain couples TRBV5-1 to TRBJ2-2; there is no DNA to check the TCRdb D call of TRBD2. Specimen: blood T cells: a sorted CD56 or NKG2C T cell subset, CD4+ or CD8+ T cells, or bulk PBMC T cells (not recorded which). The receptor comes from a woman in her forties or fifties in good health. The CDR3 protein is CASSSGTRTDAGELFF. Based on the CDR3 plus reference TRBV5-1 and TRBJ2-2, the full variable domain is KAGVTQTPRYLIKTRGQQVTLSCSPISGHRSVSWYQQTPGQGLQFLFEYFSETQRNKGNFPGRFSGRQFSNSRSEMNVSTLELGDSALYLCASSSGTRTDAGELFFGEGSRLTVL.